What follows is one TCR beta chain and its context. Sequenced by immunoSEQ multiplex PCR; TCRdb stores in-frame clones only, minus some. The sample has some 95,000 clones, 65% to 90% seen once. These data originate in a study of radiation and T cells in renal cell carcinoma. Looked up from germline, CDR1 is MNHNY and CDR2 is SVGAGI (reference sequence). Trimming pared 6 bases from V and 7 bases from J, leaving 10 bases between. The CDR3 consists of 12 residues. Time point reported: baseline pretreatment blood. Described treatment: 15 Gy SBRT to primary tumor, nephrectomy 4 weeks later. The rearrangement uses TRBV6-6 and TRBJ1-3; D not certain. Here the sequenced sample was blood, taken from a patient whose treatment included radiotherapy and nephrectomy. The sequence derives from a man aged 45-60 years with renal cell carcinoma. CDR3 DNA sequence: TGTGCCAGCAGCCTCGCTTCGAACACCATATATTTT. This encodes CASSLASNTIYF.